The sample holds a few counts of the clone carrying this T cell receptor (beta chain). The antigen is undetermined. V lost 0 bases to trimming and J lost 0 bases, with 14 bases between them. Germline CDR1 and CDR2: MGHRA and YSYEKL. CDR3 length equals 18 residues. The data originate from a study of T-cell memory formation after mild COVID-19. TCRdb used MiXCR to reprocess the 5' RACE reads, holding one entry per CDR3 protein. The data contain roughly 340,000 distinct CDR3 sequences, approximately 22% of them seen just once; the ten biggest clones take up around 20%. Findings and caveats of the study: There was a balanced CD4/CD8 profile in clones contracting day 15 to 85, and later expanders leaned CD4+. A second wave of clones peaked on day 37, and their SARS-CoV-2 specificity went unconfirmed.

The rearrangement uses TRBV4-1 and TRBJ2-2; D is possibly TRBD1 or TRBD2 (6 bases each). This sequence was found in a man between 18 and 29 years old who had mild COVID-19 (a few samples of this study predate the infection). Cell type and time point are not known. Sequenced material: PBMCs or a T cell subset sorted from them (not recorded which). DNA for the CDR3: TGCGCCAGCAGCCAAGATGTGGGGGGCCGCGCGAACACCGGGGAGCTGTTTTTT. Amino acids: CASSQDVGGRANTGELFF.